The sequence of this TCR beta chain was determined in a study of T cell clones after liver transplantation. Looking at the study overall: TCRbeta sequencing after a pre-transplant mixed lymphocyte reaction identified graft-donor-reactive clones, later tracked in post-transplant blood. Apart from a few HCV-positive recipients, transplants were for non-autoimmune, non-viral reasons.

Sorting of unstimulated PBMCs yielded separate CD3+CD4+ and CD3+CD8+ fractions. Repertoires were generated with immunoSEQ multiplex PCR, while TCRdb's copy carries only in-frame clones and drops some. The sample comprises under 20,000 clones, 75% to 90% of which are singletons, and approximately 13% rests with the top ten. Sequences were derived from CD8+ T cells from blood, sampled 46 months after liver transplant. The TCR sequence derives from a human patient who received a liver transplant. Part of the T cells may come from the graft donor.

CDR3 coding DNA: TGTGCCAGCAGCCAGGGCCGTAATGAGCAGTTCTTC. Translating it yields CASSQGRNEQFF. The chain has TRBV7-9 and TRBJ2-1, with D tentatively TRBD1 (5 bases). The CDR3 totals 12 residues. Germline V gene data show CDR1 as SEHNR and CDR2 as FQNEAQ (reference sequence). Trimming took 5 bases from V and 7 from J, leaving 9 bases between them.